The entry below describes one T cell receptor beta chain. Sequencing used immunoSEQ multiplex PCR; TCRdb keeps in-frame clones, though not all of them. The table includes approximately 810,000 clones, roughly 92% detected once. This entry is derived from a study of shared clonotypes between healthy human individuals. The CDR3 has 16 residues. Germline values: CDR1 PRHDT, CDR2 FYEKMQ (reference sequence). Trimming removed 5 bases at V and 0 bases at J, with 15 bases between. Cells designated naive CD8 were CD45RO-negative and were positively selected for CCR7, with terminally differentiated effector memory CD45RA+ cells excluded.

The rearrangement joins TRBV13 to TRBJ2-3; maybe TRBD1 (6 bases). This sequence was found in a man aged 25-45 years in good health. The material sequenced was naive CD8+ T cells sorted from blood. The CDR3 nucleotides read TGTGCCAGCAGCCTCTGGACAGAAACTAGCACAGATACGCAGTATTTT. This codes for CASSLWTETSTDTQYF. Drawing the rest from reference TRBV13 and TRBJ2-3, the complete variable domain is AAGVIQSPRHLIKEKRETATLKCYPIPRHDTVYWYQQGPGQDPQFLISFYEKMQSDKGSIPDRFSAQQFSDYHSELNMSSLELGDSALYFCASSLWTETSTDTQYFGPGTRLTVL.